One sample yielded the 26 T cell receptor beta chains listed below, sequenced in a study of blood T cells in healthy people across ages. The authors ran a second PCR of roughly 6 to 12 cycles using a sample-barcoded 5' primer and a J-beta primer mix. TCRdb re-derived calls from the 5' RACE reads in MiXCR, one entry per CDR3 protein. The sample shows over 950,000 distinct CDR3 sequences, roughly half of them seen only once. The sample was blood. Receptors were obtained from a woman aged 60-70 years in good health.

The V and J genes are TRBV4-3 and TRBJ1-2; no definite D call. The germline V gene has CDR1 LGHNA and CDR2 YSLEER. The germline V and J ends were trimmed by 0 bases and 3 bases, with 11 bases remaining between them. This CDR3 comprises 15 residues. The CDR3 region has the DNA TGCGCCAGCAGCCAAGAGACGGACGGTCACTATGGCTACACCTTC. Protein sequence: CASSQETDGHYGYTF.

The CDR3, as DNA: TGTGCCAGCAGCCCGCCGAGCTTCAACGAGCAGTACTTC. It codes for CASSPPSFNEQYF. The chain has TRBV6-5 and TRBJ2-4; no firm D call. The last part of the DNA fits TRBJ2-7 better; the J call may be wrong. The germline gives CDR1 MNHEY, CDR2 SVGAGI. The CDR3 is made up of 13 amino acids.

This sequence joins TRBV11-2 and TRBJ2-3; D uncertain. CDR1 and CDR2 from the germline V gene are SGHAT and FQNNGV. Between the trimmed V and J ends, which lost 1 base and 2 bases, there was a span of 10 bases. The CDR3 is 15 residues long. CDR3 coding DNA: TGTGCCAGCAGCTTAGTCTCCCTCCCCACAGATACGCAGTATTTT. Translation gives CASSLVSLPTDTQYF.

This chain's CDR3 is CASRTKGQDNEKLFF. In DNA, the CDR3 is TGCGCCAGCCGGACGAAAGGACAGGATAATGAAAAACTGTTTTTT. The chain links TRBV5-1 to TRBJ1-4; 7 bases match TRBD1. V lost 7 bases to trimming and J lost 4 bases; unmatched junction nucleotides: 10. This CDR3 contains 15 residues. Germline V gives CDR1 SGHRS, CDR2 YFSETQ.

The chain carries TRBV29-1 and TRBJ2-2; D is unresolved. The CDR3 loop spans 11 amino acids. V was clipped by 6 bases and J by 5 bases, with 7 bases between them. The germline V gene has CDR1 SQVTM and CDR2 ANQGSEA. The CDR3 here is CSVLATGELFF. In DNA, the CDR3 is TGCAGCGTCCTGGCAACCGGGGAGCTGTTTTTT.

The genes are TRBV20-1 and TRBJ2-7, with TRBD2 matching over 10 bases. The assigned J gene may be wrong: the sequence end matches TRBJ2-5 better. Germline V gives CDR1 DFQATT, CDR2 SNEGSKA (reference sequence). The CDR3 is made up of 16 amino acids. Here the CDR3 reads CSARDPSGSYGETQYF. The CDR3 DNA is TGCAGTGCTAGAGATCCTAGCGGGAGTTATGGAGAGACCCAGTACTTC.

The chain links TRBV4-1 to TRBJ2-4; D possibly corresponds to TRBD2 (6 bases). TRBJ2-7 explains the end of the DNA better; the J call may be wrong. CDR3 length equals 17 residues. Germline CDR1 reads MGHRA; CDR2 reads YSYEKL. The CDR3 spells CASSQDERAPFTYEQYF. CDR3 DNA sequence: TGCGCCAGCAGCCAAGATGAGCGGGCTCCCTTTACCTACGAGCAGTACTTC.

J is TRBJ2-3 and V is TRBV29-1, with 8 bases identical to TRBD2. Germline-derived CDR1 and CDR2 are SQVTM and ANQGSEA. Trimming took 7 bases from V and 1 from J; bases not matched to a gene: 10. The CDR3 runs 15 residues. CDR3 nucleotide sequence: TGCAGCGCCTCGGGAGGGGATCGACGCACAGATACGCAGTATTTT. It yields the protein CSASGGDRRTDTQYF.

The CDR3 DNA is TGTGCCAGCAGCGGTCAACTCAGAGTCCCTGGGGCCAACGTCCTGACTTTC. Translation: CASSGQLRVPGANVLTF. The chain links TRBV9 to TRBJ2-6; D unresolved. Between the trimmed V and J ends, which lost 3 bases and 2 bases, there was a span of 15 bases. Germline CDR1 and CDR2: SGDLS and YYNGEE. The CDR3 runs to 17 residues. The variable domain in full, completed from reference TRBV9 and TRBJ2-6, reads DSGVTQTPKHLITATGQRVTLRCSPRSGDLSVYWYQQSLDQGLQFLIQYYNGEERAKGNILERFSAQQFPDLHSELNLSSLELGDSALYFCASSGQLRVPGANVLTFGAGSRLTVL.

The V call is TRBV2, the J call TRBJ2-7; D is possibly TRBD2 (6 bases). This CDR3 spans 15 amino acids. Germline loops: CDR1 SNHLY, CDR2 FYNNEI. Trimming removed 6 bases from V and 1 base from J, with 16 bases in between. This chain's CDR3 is CASRTEGRPSYEQYF. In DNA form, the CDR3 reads TGTGCCAGCAGGACGGAGGGTCGACCTTCCTACGAGCAGTACTTC. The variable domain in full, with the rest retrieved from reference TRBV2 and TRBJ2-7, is EPEVTQTPSHQVTQMGQEVILRCVPISNHLYFYWYRQILGQKVEFLVSFYNNEISEKSEIFDDQFSVERPDGSNFTLKIRSTKLEDSAMYFCASRTEGRPSYEQYFGPGTRLTVT.

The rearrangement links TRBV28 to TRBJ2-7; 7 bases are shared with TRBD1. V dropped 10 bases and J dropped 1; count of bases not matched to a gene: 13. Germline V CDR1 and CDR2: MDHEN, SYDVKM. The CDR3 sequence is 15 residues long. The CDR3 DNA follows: TGTGCCATCACCACTTCGACAGGGCTGTCCTACGAGCAGTACTTC. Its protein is CAITTSTGLSYEQYF. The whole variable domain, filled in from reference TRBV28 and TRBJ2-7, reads DVKVTQSSRYLVKRTGEKVFLECVQDMDHENMFWYRQDPGLGLRLIYFSYDVKMKEKGDIPEGYSVSREKKERFSLILESASTNQTSMYLCAITTSTGLSYEQYFGPGTRLTVT.

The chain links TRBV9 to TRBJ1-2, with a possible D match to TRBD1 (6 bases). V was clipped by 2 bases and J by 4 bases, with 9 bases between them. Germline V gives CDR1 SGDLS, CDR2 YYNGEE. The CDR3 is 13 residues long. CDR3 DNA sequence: TGTGCCAGCAGCGTCCGGGACATCTATGGCTACACCTTC. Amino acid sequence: CASSVRDIYGYTF.

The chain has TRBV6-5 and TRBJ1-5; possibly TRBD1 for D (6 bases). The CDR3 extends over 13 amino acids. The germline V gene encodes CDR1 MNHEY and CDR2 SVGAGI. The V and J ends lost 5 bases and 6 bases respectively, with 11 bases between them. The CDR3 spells CASSGSGVQPQHF. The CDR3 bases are TGTGCCAGCAGTGGGTCAGGGGTTCAGCCCCAGCATTTT.

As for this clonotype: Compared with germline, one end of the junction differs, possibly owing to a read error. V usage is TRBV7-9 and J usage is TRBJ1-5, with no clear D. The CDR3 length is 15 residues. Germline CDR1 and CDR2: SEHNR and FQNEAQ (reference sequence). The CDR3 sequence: CAGSLVAGVGQPQHF. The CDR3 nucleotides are TGTGCCGGCAGCTTAGTAGCCGGGGTTGGTCAGCCCCAGCATTTT.

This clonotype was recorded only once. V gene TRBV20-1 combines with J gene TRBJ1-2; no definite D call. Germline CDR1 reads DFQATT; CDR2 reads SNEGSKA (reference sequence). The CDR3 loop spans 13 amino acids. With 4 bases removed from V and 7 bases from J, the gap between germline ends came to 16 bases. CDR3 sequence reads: CSAMIREWGGYTF. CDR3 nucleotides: TGCAGTGCTATGATACGGGAGTGGGGTGGCTACACCTTC.

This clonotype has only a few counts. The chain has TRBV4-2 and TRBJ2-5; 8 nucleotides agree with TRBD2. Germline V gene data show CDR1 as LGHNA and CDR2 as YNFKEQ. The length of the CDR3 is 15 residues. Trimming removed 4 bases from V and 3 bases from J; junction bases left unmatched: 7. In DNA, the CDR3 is TGTGCCAGCAGCCTCTATGTAGCGGGAAAAGAGACCCAGTACTTC. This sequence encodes CASSLYVAGKETQYF.

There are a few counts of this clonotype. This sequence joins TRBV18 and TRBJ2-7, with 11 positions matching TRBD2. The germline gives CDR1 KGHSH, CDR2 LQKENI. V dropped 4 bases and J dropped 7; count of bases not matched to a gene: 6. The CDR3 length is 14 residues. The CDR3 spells CASSRTSGSLEQYF. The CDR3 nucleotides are TGTGCCAGCTCACGAACTAGCGGGAGTTTGGAGCAGTACTTC.

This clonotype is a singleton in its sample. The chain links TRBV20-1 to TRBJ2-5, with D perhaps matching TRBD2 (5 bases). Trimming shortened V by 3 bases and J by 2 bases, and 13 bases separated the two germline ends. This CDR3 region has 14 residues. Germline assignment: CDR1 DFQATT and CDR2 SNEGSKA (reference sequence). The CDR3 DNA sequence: TGCAGTGCTAGTAGCGTGGTCAGACAAGAGACCCAGTACTTC. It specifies CSASSVVRQETQYF.

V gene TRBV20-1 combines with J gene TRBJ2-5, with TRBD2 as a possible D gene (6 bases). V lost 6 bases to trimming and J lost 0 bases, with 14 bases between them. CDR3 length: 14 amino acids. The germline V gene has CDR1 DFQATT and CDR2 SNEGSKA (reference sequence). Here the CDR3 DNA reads TGCAGTGCGCTCCGGGACTCGTACCAAGAGACCCAGTACTTC. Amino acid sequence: CSALRDSYQETQYF.

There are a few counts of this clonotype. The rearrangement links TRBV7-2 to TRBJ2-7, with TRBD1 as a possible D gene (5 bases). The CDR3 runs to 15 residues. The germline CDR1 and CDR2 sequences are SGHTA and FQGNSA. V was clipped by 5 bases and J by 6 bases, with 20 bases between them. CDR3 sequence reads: CASSTVQGPGVEQYF. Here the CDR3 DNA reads TGTGCCAGCAGCACCGTCCAGGGCCCAGGTGTCGAGCAGTACTTC.

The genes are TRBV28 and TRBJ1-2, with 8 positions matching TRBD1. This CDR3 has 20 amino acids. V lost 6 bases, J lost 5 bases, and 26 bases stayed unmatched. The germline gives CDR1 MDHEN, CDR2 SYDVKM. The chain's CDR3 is CASRSFLPFGQGYITYGYTF. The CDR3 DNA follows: TGTGCCAGCAGATCTTTCCTGCCTTTTGGACAGGGTTATATCACTTATGGCTACACCTTC.

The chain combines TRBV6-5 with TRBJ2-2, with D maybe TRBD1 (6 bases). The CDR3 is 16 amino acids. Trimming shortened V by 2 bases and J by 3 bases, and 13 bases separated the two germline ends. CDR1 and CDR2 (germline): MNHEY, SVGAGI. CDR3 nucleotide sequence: TGTGCCAGCAGTTACCGTCAGGGGTCGGACACCGGGGAGCTGTTTTTT. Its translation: CASSYRQGSDTGELFF.

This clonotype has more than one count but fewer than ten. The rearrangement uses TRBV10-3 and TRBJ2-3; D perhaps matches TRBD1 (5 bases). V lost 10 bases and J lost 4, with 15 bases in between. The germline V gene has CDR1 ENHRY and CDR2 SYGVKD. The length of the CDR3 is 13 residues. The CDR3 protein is CATSQGMADTQYF. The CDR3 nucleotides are TGTGCCACCAGCCAGGGTATGGCAGATACGCAGTATTTT.

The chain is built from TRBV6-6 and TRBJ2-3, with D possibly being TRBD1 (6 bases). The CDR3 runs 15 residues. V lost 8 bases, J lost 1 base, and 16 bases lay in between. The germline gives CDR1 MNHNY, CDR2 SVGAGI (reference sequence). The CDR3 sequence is CASCLGGSGTDTQYF. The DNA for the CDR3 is TGTGCCAGCTGCCTAGGGGGAAGTGGCACAGATACGCAGTATTTT.

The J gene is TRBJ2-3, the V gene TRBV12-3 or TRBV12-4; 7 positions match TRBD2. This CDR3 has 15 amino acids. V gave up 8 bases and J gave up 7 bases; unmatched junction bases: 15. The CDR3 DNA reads TGTGCCAGCGGAACCCGGGCGGGAGACGGAAATACGCAGTATTTT. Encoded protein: CASGTRAGDGNTQYF.

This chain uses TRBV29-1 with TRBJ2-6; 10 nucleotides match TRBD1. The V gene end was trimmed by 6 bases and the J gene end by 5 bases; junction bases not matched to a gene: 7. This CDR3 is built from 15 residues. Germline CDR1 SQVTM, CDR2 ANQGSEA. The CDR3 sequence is CSVIGQGVRANVLTF. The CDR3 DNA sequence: TGCAGCGTGATCGGACAGGGGGTGAGGGCCAACGTCCTGACTTTC. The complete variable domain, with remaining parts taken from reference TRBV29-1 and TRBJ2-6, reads SAVISQKPSRDICQRGTSLTIQCQVDSQVTMMFWYRQQPGQSLTLIATANQGSEATYESGFVIDKFPISRPNLTFSTLTVSNMSPEDSSIYLCSVIGQGVRANVLTFGAGSRLTVL.